The present TCR beta chain was sequenced within a study of early T cells in non-severe SARS-CoV-2 infection. Study in general: With bulk RNA from unsorted whole blood as input, sequencing yielded unpaired chains. The study, taken as a whole, reports: Clonotype matching in VDJdb favored anti-spike CD8 responses and did not capture private and CD4 specificities.

The TCR library protocol was used to attach unique molecular identifiers. These identifiers were attached to individual cDNA molecules. TCRdb called the 5' RACE reads again in MiXCR, with one record for every CDR3 protein. This sample has tens of thousands of distinct CDR3 sequences, with less than 20% found just once. Germline V CDR1 and CDR2: SQVTM, ANQGSEA. V shed 6 bases, J shed 6 bases, and the junction held 7 bases outside the gene matches. The CDR3 extends over 12 amino acids. In this sample, this clonotype turned up a few times. Its antigen remains unidentified. What was sequenced was whole blood. The rearrangement links TRBV29-1 to TRBJ2-7; 8 bases line up with TRBD1. This receptor was obtained from an adult who was a healthcare worker with PCR-confirmed SARS-CoV-2 infection or an uninfected control (not recorded which). This chain's CDR3 is CSVTDRASEQYF. CDR3 nucleotides: TGCAGCGTGACGGACAGGGCGAGCGAGCAGTACTTC.